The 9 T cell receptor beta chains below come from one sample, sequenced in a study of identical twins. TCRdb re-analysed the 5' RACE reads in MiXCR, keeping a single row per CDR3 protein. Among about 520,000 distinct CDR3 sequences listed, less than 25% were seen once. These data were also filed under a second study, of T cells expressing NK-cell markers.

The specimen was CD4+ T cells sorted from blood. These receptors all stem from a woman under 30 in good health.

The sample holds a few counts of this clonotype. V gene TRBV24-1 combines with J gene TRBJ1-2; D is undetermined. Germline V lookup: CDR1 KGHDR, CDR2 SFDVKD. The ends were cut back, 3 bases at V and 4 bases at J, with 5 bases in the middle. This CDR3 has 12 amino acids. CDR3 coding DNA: TGTGCCACCAGTGATGCAAGCTATGGCTACACCTTC. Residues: CATSDASYGYTF.

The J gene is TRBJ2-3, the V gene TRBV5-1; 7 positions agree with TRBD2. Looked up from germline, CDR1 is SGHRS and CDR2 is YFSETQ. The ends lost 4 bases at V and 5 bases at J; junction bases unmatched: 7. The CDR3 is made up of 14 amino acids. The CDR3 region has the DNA TGCGCCAGCAGCCCACTAGCGTTCCAAGATACGCAGTATTTT. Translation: CASSPLAFQDTQYF. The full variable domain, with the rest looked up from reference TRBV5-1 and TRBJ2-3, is KAGVTQTPRYLIKTRGQQVTLSCSPISGHRSVSWYQQTPGQGLQFLFEYFSETQRNKGNFPGRFSGRQFSNSRSEMNVSTLELGDSALYLCASSPLAFQDTQYFGPGTRLTVL.

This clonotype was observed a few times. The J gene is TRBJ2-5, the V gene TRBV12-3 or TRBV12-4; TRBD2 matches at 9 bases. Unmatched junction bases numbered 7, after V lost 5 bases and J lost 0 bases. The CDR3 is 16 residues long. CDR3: CASSPPSGGYQETQYF. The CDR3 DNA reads TGTGCCAGCAGTCCCCCGAGCGGGGGGTACCAAGAGACCCAGTACTTC.

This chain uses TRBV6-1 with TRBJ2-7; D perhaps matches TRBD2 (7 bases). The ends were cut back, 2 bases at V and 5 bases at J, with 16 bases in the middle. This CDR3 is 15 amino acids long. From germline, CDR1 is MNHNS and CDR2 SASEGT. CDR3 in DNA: TGTGCCAGCAGTGAAAAGGGGGGGGAGGTCGACGAGCAGTACTTC. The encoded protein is CASSEKGGEVDEQYF.

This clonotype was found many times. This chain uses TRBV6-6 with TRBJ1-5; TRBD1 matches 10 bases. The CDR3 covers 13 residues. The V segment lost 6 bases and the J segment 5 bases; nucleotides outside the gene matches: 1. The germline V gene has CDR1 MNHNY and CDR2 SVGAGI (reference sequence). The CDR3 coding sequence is TGTGCCAGCAGGGACAGGGGGGATCAGCCCCAGCATTTT. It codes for CASRDRGDQPQHF.

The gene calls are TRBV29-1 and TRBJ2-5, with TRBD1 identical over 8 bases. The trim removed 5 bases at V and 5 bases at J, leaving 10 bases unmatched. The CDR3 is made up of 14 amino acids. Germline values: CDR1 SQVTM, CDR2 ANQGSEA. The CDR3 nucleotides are TGCAGCGTTACGCAGGGGGCGAGATATGAGACCCAGTACTTC. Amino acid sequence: CSVTQGARYETQYF.

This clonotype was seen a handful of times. The DNA for the CDR3 is TGTGCCAGCAGACTACGACTGACTGGCACAGATACGCAGTATTTT. Translated, it gives CASRLRLTGTDTQYF. The V call is TRBV6-5, the J call TRBJ2-3; D unclear. The CDR3 loop spans 15 amino acids. From germline, CDR1 is MNHEY and CDR2 SVGAGI. Between the trimmed V and J ends, which lost 6 bases and 1 base, there was a span of 14 bases.

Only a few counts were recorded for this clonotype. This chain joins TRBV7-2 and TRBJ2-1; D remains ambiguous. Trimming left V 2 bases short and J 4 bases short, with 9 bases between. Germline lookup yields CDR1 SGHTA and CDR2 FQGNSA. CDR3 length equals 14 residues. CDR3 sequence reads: CASSLSAEYNEQFF. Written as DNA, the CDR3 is TGTGCCAGCAGCTTATCGGCGGAGTACAATGAGCAGTTCTTC.

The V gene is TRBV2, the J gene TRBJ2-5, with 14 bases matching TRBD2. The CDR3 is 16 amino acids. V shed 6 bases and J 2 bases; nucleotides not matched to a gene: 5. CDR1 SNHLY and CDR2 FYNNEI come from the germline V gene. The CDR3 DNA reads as TGTGCCAGCAGACGACTAGCGGGGGGGGGGCAAGAGACCCAGTACTTC. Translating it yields CASRRLAGGGQETQYF.